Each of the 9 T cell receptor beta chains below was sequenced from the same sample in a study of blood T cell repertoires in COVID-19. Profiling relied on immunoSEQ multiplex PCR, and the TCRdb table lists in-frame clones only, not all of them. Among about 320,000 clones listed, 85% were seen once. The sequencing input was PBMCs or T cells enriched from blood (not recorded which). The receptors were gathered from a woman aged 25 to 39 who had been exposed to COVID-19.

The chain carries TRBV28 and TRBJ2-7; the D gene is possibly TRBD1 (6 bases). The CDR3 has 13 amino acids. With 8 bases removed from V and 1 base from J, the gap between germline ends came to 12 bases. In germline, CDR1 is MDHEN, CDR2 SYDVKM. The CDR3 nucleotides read TGTGCCAGCTTTTCGGGACAATCCTACGAGCAGTACTTC. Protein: CASFSGQSYEQYF.

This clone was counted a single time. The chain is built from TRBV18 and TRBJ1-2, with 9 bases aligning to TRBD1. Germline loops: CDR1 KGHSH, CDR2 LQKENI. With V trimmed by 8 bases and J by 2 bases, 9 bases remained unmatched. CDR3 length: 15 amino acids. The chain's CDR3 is CASTTSGTGNYGYTF. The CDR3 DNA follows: TGTGCCAGCACAACGTCCGGGACAGGGAACTATGGCTACACCTTC.

For the CDR3, the DNA is TGTGCCAGCAGGTACAACAGGGAAGGCGAGCAGTACTTC. Amino acid sequence: CASRYNREGEQYF. The V call is TRBV13, the J call TRBJ2-7; D perhaps matches TRBD1 (6 bases). The CDR3 is 13 amino acids. The germline V and J ends were trimmed by 6 bases and 6 bases, with 15 bases remaining between them. Germline V gene data show CDR1 as PRHDT and CDR2 as FYEKMQ (reference sequence).

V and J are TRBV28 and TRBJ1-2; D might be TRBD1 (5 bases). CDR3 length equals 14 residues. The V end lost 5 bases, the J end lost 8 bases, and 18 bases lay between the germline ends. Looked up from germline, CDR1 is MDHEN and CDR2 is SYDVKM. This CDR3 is CASSTSGRGSGYTF. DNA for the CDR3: TGTGCCAGCAGTACCTCGGGGAGGGGTAGCGGCTACACCTTC.

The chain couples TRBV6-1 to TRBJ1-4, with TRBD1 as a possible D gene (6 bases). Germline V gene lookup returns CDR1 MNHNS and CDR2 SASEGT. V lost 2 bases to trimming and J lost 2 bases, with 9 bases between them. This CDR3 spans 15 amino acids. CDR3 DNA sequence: TGTGCCAGCAGTGAATTTCAGGGGACTAATGAAAAACTGTTTTTT. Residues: CASSEFQGTNEKLFF.

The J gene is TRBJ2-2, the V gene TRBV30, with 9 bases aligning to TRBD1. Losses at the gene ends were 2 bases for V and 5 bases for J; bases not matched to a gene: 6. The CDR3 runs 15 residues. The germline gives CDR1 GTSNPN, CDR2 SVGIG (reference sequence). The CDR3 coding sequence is TGTGCCTGGAGTCCCCGGGACAGGGTGACCGGGGAGCTGTTTTTT. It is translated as CAWSPRDRVTGELFF.

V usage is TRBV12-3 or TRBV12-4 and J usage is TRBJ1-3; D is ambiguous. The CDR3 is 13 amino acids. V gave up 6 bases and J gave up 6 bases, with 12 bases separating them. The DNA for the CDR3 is TGTGCCAGCAGCCCACAGAGTAAAAACACCATATATTTT. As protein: CASSPQSKNTIYF.

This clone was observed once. Here the CDR3 DNA reads TGTGCCAGCAGACTACAGGGGGCGCAGGGGGAGCTGTTTTTT. It specifies CASRLQGAQGELFF. The rearrangement joins TRBV7-8 to TRBJ2-2; TRBD1 aligns across 9 bases. Germline-derived CDR1 and CDR2 are SGHVS and FQNEAQ. The V segment lost 6 bases and the J segment 8 bases; nucleotides outside the gene matches: 7. This CDR3 has 14 residues.

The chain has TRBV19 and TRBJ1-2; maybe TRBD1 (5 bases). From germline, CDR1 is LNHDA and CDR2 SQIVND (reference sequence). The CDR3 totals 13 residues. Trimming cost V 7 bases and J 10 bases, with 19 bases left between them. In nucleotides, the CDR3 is TGTGCCAGTACCCCGAACCGCAGGGCCTACTACACCTTC. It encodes CASTPNRRAYYTF.